This T cell receptor (beta chain) was observed in a study of technical replicates of blood from several donors. This CDR3 contains 15 residues. Germline V gives CDR1 SGHRS, CDR2 YFSETQ. The J segment lost 5 bases and the V segment lost 0 bases, leaving 3 bases of the junction unmatched. Data came from immunoSEQ multiplex PCR; TCRdb stores just in-frame clones and leaves some out. The table includes under 70,000 clones, approximately 90% detected once. This rearrangement joins TRBV5-1 to TRBJ2-2; 8 bases fit TRBD2. The clonotype comes from a human donor in good health. Some clones in this sample may be carry-over from other donors' samples. Sequenced: PBMCs. CDR3 DNA: TGCGCCAGCAGCTTGGTCGGGAGGGAAACCGGGGAGCTGTTTTTT. Residues: CASSLVGRETGELFF. The whole variable domain, filled in from reference TRBV5-1 and TRBJ2-2, reads KAGVTQTPRYLIKTRGQQVTLSCSPISGHRSVSWYQQTPGQGLQFLFEYFSETQRNKGNFPGRFSGRQFSNSRSEMNVSTLELGDSALYLCASSLVGRETGELFFGEGSRLTVL.